This T cell receptor (beta chain) was identified during a study of shared clonotypes between healthy human individuals. About the research overall: Each donor had three CD4 naive, three CD4 memory, two CD8 naive and one CD8 memory plate.

This clone was seen only once. The antigen remains unidentified. The study ran the assay at deep level. Sorted-subset replicate PCRs used roughly 210 ng of genomic DNA. This amount corresponded to 33,000 or so T cell genomes. Here immunoSEQ multiplex PCR was the method, and the copy in TCRdb shows in-frame clones only, minus some. The sample has around 1.9 million clones, around 93% seen once. V shed 8 bases, J shed 9 bases, and the junction held 13 bases outside the gene matches. The CDR3 has 14 amino acids. Per the germline V gene, CDR1 is MNHEY and CDR2 is SMNVEV (reference sequence). Study conclusions and caveats: The study drew on few donors, limiting represented genetic and exposure-history diversity.

Positive CCR7 selection of CD45RO-negative cells yielded the naive CD8 cells, and terminally differentiated effector memory CD45RA+ cells were excluded. The sample comprised naive CD8+ T cells from PBMCs. This clonotype was sampled from a man between 18 and 35 years old in good health. Some clones in this sample may be carry-over from other donors' samples. The J gene is TRBJ1-5, the V gene TRBV27, with 7 bases fitting TRBD1. The CDR3, as DNA: TGTGCCAGCCGACCCCCGGGACAGAGCTTGCCCCAGCATTTT. It encodes CASRPPGQSLPQHF.